The next 29 T cell receptor beta chains were all read from a single sample in a study of blood T cells in healthy people across ages. A second PCR of about 6 to 12 cycles used a sample-barcoded 5' primer and a J-beta primer mix. TCRdb processed the 5' RACE reads anew with MiXCR; each CDR3 protein has one entry. The sample lists roughly 800,000 distinct CDR3 sequences, roughly 60% occurring once. Sequencing input: blood. These receptors all come from a young man in good health.

V gene TRBV7-2 combines with J gene TRBJ2-1; 9 nucleotides match TRBD1. There are 15 residues in the CDR3. V dropped 2 bases and J dropped 9; count of bases not matched to a gene: 8. CDR1 and CDR2 from the germline V gene are SGHTA and FQGNSA. CDR3 region: CASSLLGQGSFEQFF. The CDR3 region has the DNA TGTGCCAGCAGCTTACTCGGACAGGGGTCTTTTGAGCAGTTCTTC.

This clonotype was seen at least ten times. The chain joins TRBV4-3 to TRBJ2-2; D perhaps matches TRBD1 (5 bases). This CDR3 has 18 amino acids. Germline values: CDR1 LGHNA, CDR2 YSLEER. The V gene lost 4 bases and the J gene lost 1 base, with 19 bases spanning the gap. CDR3 sequence: CASSPPLRAGWNTGELFF. In DNA, the CDR3 is TGCGCCAGCAGCCCGCCCCTGAGAGCAGGGTGGAACACCGGGGAGCTGTTTTTT.

The chain has TRBV20-1 and TRBJ1-2; 7 nucleotides align to TRBD1. J was trimmed by 0 bases and V by 6 bases; bases with no gene match: 10. CDR1 and CDR2 from the germline V gene are DFQATT and SNEGSKA (reference sequence). The length of the CDR3 is 15 residues. The CDR3 loop is CSARQWDRPNYGYTF. The CDR3, as DNA: TGCAGTGCCCGGCAGTGGGACAGACCTAACTATGGCTACACCTTC.

V and J are TRBV14 and TRBJ1-6; unclear D gene. V shed 2 bases and J shed 7 bases, with 12 bases lying between them. The CDR3 loop spans 15 amino acids. In germline, CDR1 is SGHDN, CDR2 FVKESK. Written as DNA, the CDR3 is TGTGCCAGCAGCCAAAGGTCGGGATCAAATTCACCCCTCCACTTT. As protein: CASSQRSGSNSPLHF. Complete variable domain (other parts from reference TRBV14 and TRBJ1-6): EAGVTQFPSHSVIEKGQTVTLRCDPISGHDNLYWYRRVMGKEIKFLLHFVKESKQDESGMPNNRFLAERTGGTYSTLKVQPAELEDSGVYFCASSQRSGSNSPLHFGNGTRLTVT.

Notes on this clonotype: A read error may explain this, as a much larger clone is one base away. The chain employs TRBV3-1 and TRBJ2-1; no firm D call. The CDR3 length is 12 residues. Trimming cost V 0 bases and J 13 bases, with 10 bases left between them. Germline V CDR1 and CDR2: LGHDT, YNNKEL (reference sequence). CDR3 DNA sequence: TGTGCCAGCAGCCAAGATGTAGAGACCCAGTTCTTC. It is translated as CASSQDVETQFF.

The chain has TRBV6-5 and TRBJ1-5; D unclear. Germline V gives CDR1 MNHEY, CDR2 SVGAGI. V lost 2 bases and J 0 bases, leaving 5 bases between the germline ends. This CDR3 is built from 14 residues. The DNA for the CDR3 is TGTGCCAGCAGTTACGCCCATAGCAATCAGCCCCAGCATTTT. Translated, it gives CASSYAHSNQPQHF.

The table lists this clonotype with a few counts. This rearrangement joins TRBV5-1 to TRBJ1-1; possible D gene TRBD1, 5 bases. Germline CDR1 and CDR2: SGHRS and YFSETQ. This CDR3 region has 15 residues. Trimming left V 4 bases short and J 7 bases short, with 20 bases between. For the CDR3, the DNA is TGCGCCAGCAGCCCCGGTGGGGGGAGAGTCGATGAAGCTTTCTTT. This codes for CASSPGGGRVDEAFF.

J is TRBJ2-1 and V is TRBV6-1; no definite D call. Germline values: CDR1 MNHNS, CDR2 SASEGT. This CDR3 comprises 15 residues. V was clipped by 1 base and J by 0 bases, with 7 bases between them. CDR3 nucleotide sequence: TGTGCCAGCAGTGAAGGCCAGTACTCCTACAATGAGCAGTTCTTC. Its translation is CASSEGQYSYNEQFF.

V usage is TRBV12-3 or TRBV12-4 and J usage is TRBJ2-3; D possibly corresponds to TRBD2 (5 bases). The CDR3 is made up of 15 amino acids. V was pared by 1 base and J by 1 base, with 9 bases between. The CDR3 region has the DNA TGTGCCAGCAGTTTAGATCTAGCCCGCACAGATACGCAGTATTTT. This encodes CASSLDLARTDTQYF.

The table lists this clonotype with a count of one. This rearrangement joins TRBV28 to TRBJ1-1; 9 bases are shared with TRBD1. The CDR3 contains 14 residues. The V gene end was trimmed by 6 bases and the J gene end by 1 base; junction bases not matched to a gene: 3. From germline, CDR1 is MDHEN and CDR2 SYDVKM. The CDR3 loop is CASRSDRGNTEAFF. DNA of the CDR3: TGTGCCAGCAGATCGGACAGGGGGAACACTGAAGCTTTCTTT.

The rearrangement joins TRBV5-6 to TRBJ2-1; possible D gene TRBD2, 5 bases. Germline CDR1 SGHDT, CDR2 YYEEEE. The CDR3 runs 12 residues. Trimming left V 6 bases short and J 9 bases short, with 13 bases between. The CDR3: CASTGFWSEQFF. The CDR3 bases are TGTGCCAGCACGGGGTTTTGGAGTGAGCAGTTCTTC.

The V gene is TRBV4-2, the J gene TRBJ2-7, with unresolved D. Germline lookup yields CDR1 LGHNA and CDR2 YNFKEQ. The ends were cut back, 1 base at V and 0 bases at J, with 10 bases in the middle. This CDR3 spans 15 amino acids. The CDR3 loop reads CASSQGPGASYEQYF. The CDR3 coding sequence is TGTGCCAGCAGCCAAGGTCCGGGTGCCTCCTACGAGCAGTACTTC.

This chain connects TRBV12-3 or TRBV12-4 to TRBJ2-1; unclear D gene. The CDR3 is 15 residues long. With 3 bases removed from V and 5 bases from J, the gap between germline ends came to 14 bases. The CDR3, as DNA: TGTGCCAGCAGTTTCACAGAGAGCAGAAACAATGAGCAGTTCTTC. It encodes CASSFTESRNNEQFF.

V gene TRBV29-1 combines with J gene TRBJ2-5; 8 bases agree with TRBD2. The J call may be mistaken, given a closer DNA end match to TRBJ2-7. The CDR3 covers 13 residues. CDR1 is SQVTM, CDR2 ANQGSEA, per germline. Written as DNA, the CDR3 is TGCAGCGTTGCCCGGGGGGGGAATCACGAGCAGTACTTC. This sequence encodes CSVARGGNHEQYF.

This chain connects TRBV10-3 to TRBJ1-2; unclear D gene. This CDR3 contains 18 residues. Between the trimmed V and J ends, which lost 0 bases and 4 bases, there was a span of 21 bases. Germline values: CDR1 ENHRY, CDR2 SYGVKD. This CDR3 is CAISESISPNRLAYGYTF. Written as DNA, the CDR3 is TGTGCCATCAGTGAGTCGATCAGTCCAAACAGACTCGCCTATGGCTACACCTTC.

The V and J genes are TRBV12-3 or TRBV12-4 and TRBJ1-1, with D possibly being TRBD1 (5 bases). V was shortened by 7 bases and J by 1 base, with 13 bases between the two germline ends. The CDR3 contains 14 residues. CDR3: CASTPGTGNTEAFF. The CDR3 nucleotides are TGTGCCAGCACCCCGGGCACAGGGAACACTGAAGCTTTCTTT.

This chain links TRBV20-1 with TRBJ2-1, with TRBD1 matching 9 bases. Per germline, CDR1 DFQATT and CDR2 SNEGSKA (reference sequence). This CDR3 has 15 amino acids. Trimming at V came to 3 bases and at J to 3 bases, leaving 6 bases not matched to a gene. The CDR3 nucleotides read TGCAGTGCTAGTAGGGTGGGACAGGGCTACAATGAGCAGTTCTTC. Amino acids: CSASRVGQGYNEQFF.

This clonotype was counted between two and nine times. V usage is TRBV28 and J usage is TRBJ1-5, with a tentative D call TRBD1 (6 bases). The CDR3 spans 13 residues. CDR1 is MDHEN and CDR2 is SYDVKM in the germline V gene. The V end was cut by 4 bases, the J end by 7 bases, with 11 bases between. CDR3 in amino acids: CASSSEGGQPQHF. CDR3 in DNA: TGTGCCAGCAGTTCCGAAGGGGGACAGCCCCAGCATTTT.

The table lists this clonotype with a few counts. The V call is TRBV6-5, the J call TRBJ2-7; perhaps TRBD1 as D (5 bases). CDR3 length: 15 residues. Deletions cut 0 bases from V and 3 bases from J, with 12 bases between. The V gene's germline CDR1 is MNHEY and CDR2 SVGAGI. CDR3: CASSYSMPRVYEQYF. The CDR3 DNA reads as TGTGCCAGCAGTTACTCGATGCCCAGGGTCTACGAGCAGTACTTC.

This chain links TRBV4-1 with TRBJ2-1; possibly TRBD2 for D (7 bases). The V and J ends lost 2 bases and 4 bases respectively, with 15 bases between them. Germline-derived CDR1 and CDR2 are MGHRA and YSYEKL. The CDR3 has 16 residues. Here the CDR3 DNA reads TGCGCCAGCAGCCAACCCTACGGGGGGCTATACAATGAGCAGTTCTTC. Encoded protein: CASSQPYGGLYNEQFF.

Turning to this clonotype: An end of the junction does not agree with germline; a read error may underlie this. The J gene is TRBJ1-2, the V gene TRBV10-1; D may be TRBD1 (6 bases). The V gene's germline CDR1 is WNHNN and CDR2 SYGVQD (reference sequence). The CDR3 sequence is 18 residues long. CDR3 sequence: CSSSESIYTAGGNYGYTF. In DNA, the CDR3 is TGCTCCAGCAGTGAGTCGATTTATACAGCCGGGGGCAACTATGGCTACACCTTC.

V and J are TRBV20-1 and TRBJ1-4, with D maybe TRBD1 (5 bases). Trimming shortened V by 0 bases and J by 11 bases, and 16 bases separated the two germline ends. This CDR3 region has 14 residues. Germline lookup yields CDR1 DFQATT and CDR2 SNEGSKA (reference sequence). The CDR3 DNA is TGCAGTGCTAGAGACCCAGGGTTAGACGCTAAACTGTTTTTT. Its protein product is CSARDPGLDAKLFF.

The chain combines TRBV4-3 with TRBJ1-2, with a tentative D call TRBD1 (6 bases). Per germline, CDR1 LGHNA and CDR2 YSLEER. This CDR3 is built from 15 residues. V was clipped by 0 bases and J by 7 bases, with 15 bases between them. The CDR3 nucleotides read TGCGCCAGCAGCCAAGATGCAGGGGACTATTTTGGCTACACCTTC. Translated: CASSQDAGDYFGYTF.

The chain carries TRBV5-1 and TRBJ1-1; TRBD1 might be the D (5 bases). The CDR3 has 14 amino acids. Germline V lookup: CDR1 SGHRS, CDR2 YFSETQ. V lost 4 bases and J lost 11, with 21 bases in between. CDR3 nucleotides: TGCGCCAGCAGCGTCCCGGGACCGACCAAGCATGCTTTCTTT. Protein: CASSVPGPTKHAFF.

This clonotype was seen a single time. This chain connects TRBV7-3 to TRBJ2-1, with D perhaps TRBD2 (5 bases). CDR3 length: 14 amino acids. With 2 bases removed from V and 5 bases from J, the gap between germline ends came to 10 bases. Germline CDR1 SGHTA, CDR2 FQGTGA. This chain's CDR3 is CASSLVRANNEQFF. Written as DNA, the CDR3 is TGTGCCAGCAGCTTAGTGAGGGCGAACAATGAGCAGTTCTTC. The whole variable domain, filled in from reference TRBV7-3 and TRBJ2-1, reads GAGVSQTPSNKVTEKGKYVELRCDPISGHTALYWYRQSLGQGPEFLIYFQGTGAADDSGLPNDRFFAVRPEGSVSTLKIQRTERGDSAVYLCASSLVRANNEQFFGPGTRLTVL.

The genes are TRBV6-2 or TRBV6-3 and TRBJ1-1; D gene uncertain. Germline CDR1 MNHEY, CDR2 SVGEGT. V was clipped by 7 bases and J by 1 base, with 7 bases between them. The CDR3 is 12 amino acids. The CDR3, as DNA: TGTGCCAGCAACAACCCGAACACTGAAGCTTTCTTT. Its protein product is CASNNPNTEAFF.

This chain uses TRBV4-3 with TRBJ2-1; D call uncertain. The CDR3 extends over 12 amino acids. The germline CDR1 and CDR2 sequences are LGHNA and YSLEER. V lost 5 bases and J lost 8, with 10 bases in between. The CDR3 protein is CASSKLLDEQFF. In nucleotides, the CDR3 is TGCGCCAGCAGCAAGCTGTTGGATGAGCAGTTCTTC.

The V and J genes are TRBV5-5 and TRBJ1-4, with TRBD1 matching 9 bases. Germline CDR1 SGHKS, CDR2 YYEKEE (reference sequence). This CDR3 is 15 amino acids long. J was trimmed by 7 bases and V by 4 bases; bases with no gene match: 8. CDR3 bases: TGTGCCAGCAGCGGGGACAGGGACTTATCTGAAAAACTGTTTTTT. Protein sequence: CASSGDRDLSEKLFF.

The chain carries TRBV2 and TRBJ1-2, with no clear D. There are 13 residues in the CDR3. Trimming cost V 0 bases and J 8 bases, with 10 bases left between them. Per germline, CDR1 SNHLY and CDR2 FYNNEI. CDR3 DNA sequence: TGTGCCAGCAGTGAAGCGCGGGTTTGGGGCTACACCTTC. The encoded protein is CASSEARVWGYTF.